This is a list of T cell receptor beta chains from one sample in a study of identical twins. Each CDR3 protein is one row after TCRdb ran MiXCR on the 5' RACE reads. The sample contains under 500,000 distinct CDR3 sequences, around 15% of which appear only once. The sample also formed part of further work on yellow fever vaccine responses in identical twins.

Sequencing used CD4+ T cells sorted from blood. Receptor source: a young woman in good health. Each CDR3 is given with its conserved first and last residue. Each record gives: V gene, J gene, clone size, D gene, CDR3 length, CDR3 protein, CDR3 DNA. D genes are given only for firm matches. A clone size is listed for some rows: how often the clone was seen (once, few, many), or a class if it is expanded.

>TRBV5-6|TRBJ2-7|-|TRBD2|15
CASSLWASGRYEQYF
TGTGCCAGCAGCTTGTGGGCTAGCGGGAGGTACGAGCAGTACTTC
>TRBV20-1|TRBJ1-1|-|-|14
CSARDRGRNTEAFF
TGCAGTGCTAGAGATCGGGGGCGGAACACTGAAGCTTTCTTT
>TRBV15|TRBJ1-2|few|-|13
CATSRDLGEGYTF
TGTGCCACCAGCAGAGATTTGGGGGAAGGCTACACCTTC
>TRBV20-1|TRBJ2-1|few|TRBD2|15
CSARTLAISYNEQFF
TGCAGTGCTAGGACACTAGCGATCTCCTACAATGAGCAGTTCTTC
>TRBV28|TRBJ2-7|few|-|16
CASRPNLGQRSYEQYF
TGTGCCAGCAGGCCTAACTTAGGACAGCGCTCCTACGAGCAGTACTTC
>TRBV21-1|TRBJ2-3|-|-|14
CATPQGTRTDTQYF
TGTGCCACTCCACAGGGGACGAGAACAGATACGCAGTATTTT
>TRBV7-6|TRBJ2-1|-|-|18
CASSRATGALRVYNEQFF
TGTGCCAGCAGCCGGGCAACCGGGGCCCTCAGGGTATACAATGAGCAGTTCTTC
>TRBV4-1|TRBJ2-2|few|-|17
CASSQELTGRPTGELFF
TGCGCCAGCAGCCAAGAATTAACAGGGAGACCCACCGGGGAGCTGTTTTTT
>TRBV20-1|TRBJ2-7|once|-|13
CRQKQWTTYEQYF
TGCAGGCAAAAGCAATGGACTACCTACGAGCAGTACTTC
>TRBV7-2|TRBJ2-5|few|-|15
CASSLDGRLEETQYF
TGTGCCAGCAGCTTAGATGGAAGGCTGGAAGAGACCCAGTACTTC
>TRBV27|TRBJ1-4|-|TRBD1|14
CATSTRTGDGKLFF
TGTGCCACCTCGACCCGGACAGGGGATGGAAAACTGTTTTTT
>TRBV7-9|TRBJ2-7|-|-|14
CASSLAFNSNEQYF
TGTGCCAGCAGCTTAGCGTTTAACTCTAACGAGCAGTACTTC
>TRBV19|TRBJ1-5|-|TRBD1|14
CASTKQGPNQPQHF
TGTGCCAGTACTAAACAGGGGCCTAATCAGCCCCAGCATTTT
>TRBV6-5|TRBJ1-6|-|-|14
CASSYKQGESPLHF
TGTGCCAGCAGTTACAAACAGGGAGAATCACCCCTCCACTTT
>TRBV29-1|TRBJ2-1|few|TRBD1|15
CSVEGGTGRFNEQFF
TGCAGCGTAGAAGGTGGGACAGGGCGGTTCAATGAGCAGTTCTTC
>TRBV6-1|TRBJ2-2|many|-|13
CASSTSGTGELFF
TGTGCCAGCAGTACCTCTGGAACCGGGGAGCTGTTTTTT
>TRBV6-1|TRBJ2-7|many|TRBD1|15
CASSEADRLSYEQYF
TGTGCCAGCAGTGAAGCGGACAGGCTATCCTACGAGCAGTACTTC
>TRBV28|TRBJ2-1|few|-|13
CASRTSGVSSQFF
TGTGCCAGCAGAACTAGTGGGGTCTCATCCCAGTTCTTC
>TRBV29-1|TRBJ2-3|many|TRBD2|14
CSVEASGRGDTQYF
TGCAGCGTTGAAGCTAGCGGGAGGGGAGATACGCAGTATTTT
>TRBV18|TRBJ2-1|-|-|14
CASSPLSVDNEQFF
TGTGCCAGCTCACCCCTATCCGTCGACAATGAGCAGTTCTTC
>TRBV20-1|TRBJ2-2|few|TRBD1|15
CSAGGQGRDTGELFF
TGCAGTGCCGGCGGACAGGGGCGAGACACCGGGGAGCTGTTTTTT
>TRBV20-1|TRBJ2-5|few|-|10
CSALKETQYF
TGCAGTGCTCTGAAAGAGACCCAGTACTTC
>TRBV2|TRBJ2-3|-|-|15
CASSDVARSTDTQYF
TGTGCCAGCAGTGACGTAGCGCGTAGCACAGATACGCAGTATTTT
>TRBV6-4|TRBJ2-3|few|-|14
CASGPGPPSDTQYF
TGTGCCAGCGGCCCGGGACCACCGTCAGATACGCAGTATTTT
>TRBV4-3|TRBJ2-1|few|-|15
CASSQEALSYNEQFF
TGCGCCAGCAGCCAAGAAGCTTTATCCTACAATGAGCAGTTCTTC
>TRBV12-3/TRBV12-4|TRBJ2-1|many|-|14
CASSLGSEYNEQFF
TGTGCCAGCAGTTTAGGTAGCGAATACAATGAGCAGTTCTTC
>TRBV20-1|TRBJ2-7|few|-|14
CSASRQTASYEQYF
TGCAGTGCTAGCCGACAGACGGCCTCCTACGAGCAGTACTTC
>TRBV11-2|TRBJ2-1|many|-|15
CASSILGALYNEQFF
TGTGCCAGCAGCATCCTCGGGGCTCTATACAATGAGCAGTTCTTC
>TRBV6-2/TRBV6-3|TRBJ2-2|few|-|12
CASKNRAGELFF
TGTGCCAGCAAAAATCGCGCCGGGGAGCTGTTTTTT
>TRBV6-5|TRBJ2-1|-|-|13
CASSYIQNNEQFF
TGTGCCAGCAGTTACATTCAGAACAATGAGCAGTTCTTC
>TRBV7-8|TRBJ2-5|-|TRBD2|15
CASSTSQRERETQYF
TGTGCCAGCAGCACCTCTCAGCGGGAGCGAGAGACCCAGTACTTC
>TRBV9|TRBJ2-7|few|-|14
CASSVNPDSYEQYF
TGTGCCAGCAGCGTCAATCCCGACAGCTACGAGCAGTACTTC
>TRBV9|TRBJ2-1|few|TRBD2|20
CASSVGPLLAGGSLNPEQFF
TGTGCCAGCAGCGTAGGTCCCTTACTAGCGGGAGGCTCCCTGAACCCCGAGCAGTTCTTC
>TRBV7-8|TRBJ2-5|few|TRBD2|16
CASSSTVAGGPGTQYF
TGTGCCAGCAGCTCCACGGTGGCGGGAGGGCCTGGGACCCAGTACTTC
>TRBV29-1|TRBJ1-2|-|TRBD1|11
CSVWTGIGYTF
TGCAGCGTATGGACAGGGATCGGCTACACCTTC
>TRBV12-3/TRBV12-4|TRBJ1-6|many|-|13
CASSFEWSSPLHF
TGTGCCAGCAGTTTTGAATGGTCTTCACCCCTCCACTTT
>TRBV20-1|TRBJ1-6|few|-|15
CSARAPVGLNSPLHF
TGCAGTGCTAGAGCCCCCGTAGGTCTTAATTCACCCCTCCACTTT
>TRBV10-3|TRBJ2-2|-|-|13
CATRETNTGELFF
TGTGCCACAAGGGAAACGAACACCGGGGAGCTGTTTTTT
>TRBV7-2|TRBJ2-5|few|TRBD2|19
CASSLALQERLAGQETQYF
TGTGCCAGCAGCTTAGCCCTCCAGGAACGACTAGCGGGACAAGAGACCCAGTACTTC
>TRBV28|TRBJ1-2|-|-|15
CATLPGTNFNYGYTF
TGTGCCACCCTCCCCGGGACAAACTTTAACTATGGCTACACCTTC
>TRBV24-1|TRBJ1-1|-|-|14
CATSDPGSGGEAFF
TGTGCCACCAGTGACCCAGGATCGGGAGGTGAAGCTTTCTTT
>TRBV24-1|TRBJ2-7|-|-|15
CATSDSSRSSYEQYF
TGTGCCACCAGTGATTCCTCCAGAAGCTCCTACGAGCAGTACTTC
>TRBV29-1|TRBJ2-5|-|-|14
CSVERGINQETQYF
TGCAGCGTTGAACGTGGGATTAACCAAGAGACCCAGTACTTC
>TRBV6-1|TRBJ1-1|few|TRBD1|15
CASGLVTGANTEAFF
TGTGCCAGCGGGTTGGTCACAGGGGCGAACACTGAAGCTTTCTTT
>TRBV7-9|TRBJ2-3|-|TRBD2|16
CATRSSPSGRLDTQYF
TGTGCCACCCGGAGCTCCCCTAGCGGGCGGTTGGATACGCAGTATTTT
>TRBV19|TRBJ1-2|-|-|14
CASSISDGDYGYTF
TGTGCCAGTAGTATCTCTGACGGGGACTATGGCTACACCTTC
>TRBV20-1|TRBJ2-3|-|TRBD2|17
CSARTLAGGTSTDTQYF
TGCAGTGCTAGAACCCTAGCGGGGGGAACTAGCACAGATACGCAGTATTTT
>TRBV5-6|TRBJ2-7|few|TRBD2|19
CASSYTRRGTSGSSYEQYF
TGTGCCAGCAGCTACACACGACGAGGGACTAGCGGGAGCTCCTACGAGCAGTACTTC
>TRBV21-1|TRBJ2-7|few|-|17
CASSSPGQGLPSYEQYF
TGTGCCAGCAGCAGCCCGGGGCAGGGACTTCCTTCCTACGAGCAGTACTTC
>TRBV28|TRBJ2-7|few|-|17
CASSLPLTSLAGYEQYF
TGTGCCAGCAGTTTACCCCTCACTTCCTTAGCTGGCTACGAGCAGTACTTC
>TRBV3-1|TRBJ2-2|-|TRBD1|16
CASSRRTGGHTGELFF
TGTGCCAGCAGTCGGCGAACAGGGGGCCACACCGGGGAGCTGTTTTTT
>TRBV6-1|TRBJ2-5|few|TRBD2|14
CASSRPTSGETQYF
TGTGCCAGCAGCCGGCCGACTAGCGGAGAGACCCAGTACTTC
>TRBV7-7|TRBJ2-1|few|-|16
CASSLSRTASYNEQFF
TGTGCTAGCAGCTTATCTAGAACGGCCTCCTACAATGAGCAGTTCTTC
>TRBV7-2|TRBJ2-5|-|-|13
CASSLKGEQTQYF
TGTGCCAGCAGCTTAAAGGGGGAGCAGACCCAGTACTTC
>TRBV10-2|TRBJ2-3|-|-|12
CASSGSSDTQYF
TGCGCCAGCAGTGGAAGTTCAGATACGCAGTATTTT
>TRBV10-3|TRBJ1-5|few|-|12
CAITPGNQPQHF
TGTGCCATAACCCCAGGGAATCAGCCCCAGCATTTT
>TRBV6-1|TRBJ2-3|few|-|15
CASLITRPSTDTQYF
TGTGCCAGCCTCATAACGCGGCCCAGCACAGATACGCAGTATTTT
>TRBV4-1|TRBJ2-5|few|TRBD2|14
CASSTGGSSETQYF
TGCGCCAGCAGCACGGGCGGGAGCAGTGAGACCCAGTACTTC
>TRBV5-1|TRBJ2-3|many|-|16
CASSLSPGPAKDTQYF
TGCGCCAGCAGCTTGTCTCCAGGACCCGCAAAAGATACGCAGTATTTT
>TRBV20-1|TRBJ2-3|-|TRBD1|18
CSARGQGKAVPSTDTQYF
TGCAGTGCTAGAGGACAGGGGAAGGCGGTCCCTAGCACAGATACGCAGTATTTT